The 16 T cell receptor beta chains below come from one sample, sequenced in a study of monozygotic twins with inflammatory bowel disease. One entry per CDR3 protein, without DNA, is what TCRdb gives after re-calling the 5' RACE reads. This sample's table reports a few hundred thousand distinct CDR3 sequences. Sequenced material: blood. These receptor sequences come from a human donor with ulcerative colitis or Crohn's disease, or a healthy co-twin of an affected twin (not recorded which).

The V and J genes are TRBV5-5 and TRBJ1-1. The CDR3 spans 15 residues. Germline V gene lookup returns CDR1 SGHKS and CDR2 YYEKEE (reference sequence). The CDR3 reads CASSSWGYGNTEAFF.

The V and J genes are TRBV5-1 and TRBJ2-1; the TCRdb D gene call, TRBD1, has no DNA to confirm it. The CDR3 has 13 amino acids. Germline CDR1 and CDR2: SGHRS and YFSETQ. CDR3 protein: CASSLGTGHEQFF.

This chain links TRBV3-1 with TRBJ1-1. Germline CDR1 and CDR2: LGHDT and YNNKEL (reference sequence). The CDR3 has 12 residues. CDR3 amino acids: CASSNLDTEAFF.

The chain carries TRBV14 and TRBJ2-7; the TRBD1 assignment by TCRdb is unverifiable without DNA. Germline assignment: CDR1 SGHDN and CDR2 FVKESK. CDR3 length equals 12 residues. CDR3: CASSQGLGQSYF.

The V and J genes are TRBV9 and TRBJ2-2; the D call from TCRdb, TRBD2, cannot be confirmed without DNA. The CDR3 spans 13 residues. From germline, CDR1 is SGDLS and CDR2 YYNGEE. Here the CDR3 reads CASSGDYTGELFF.

V is TRBV2 and J is TRBJ2-2. This CDR3 region has 14 residues. Germline values: CDR1 SNHLY, CDR2 FYNNEI. CDR3 amino acids: CASSEVPFTGELFF.

The chain employs TRBV6-2 or TRBV6-3 and TRBJ2-1; TCRdb selects TRBD1, and the lack of DNA leaves this call unchecked. This CDR3 spans 17 amino acids. The V gene's germline CDR1 is MNHEY and CDR2 SVGEGT. CDR3 sequence reads: CASSYSRQGSQNSEQFF.

The V gene is TRBV19, the J gene TRBJ2-3; TCRdb outputs TRBD1, but without DNA this stays unchecked. The CDR3 covers 15 residues. Germline values: CDR1 LNHDA, CDR2 SQIVND (reference sequence). CDR3 sequence reads: CASSKGRSSTDTQYF.

This chain joins TRBV7-6 and TRBJ2-3; TCRdb calls TRBD2, which cannot be checked without DNA. The CDR3 consists of 14 residues. Germline CDR1 is SGHVS and CDR2 is FNYEAQ. CDR3 loop: CALQRYKVGDTQYF.

The chain is built from TRBV5-6 and TRBJ2-1; TCRdb indicates TRBD2, and absent DNA this call remains unverified. The CDR3 is 15 amino acids. The germline CDR1 and CDR2 sequences are SGHDT and YYEEEE. CDR3 amino acids: CASSLPGLGPGEQFF.

The chain recombines TRBV7-8 with TRBJ2-2; without DNA, the TCRdb call of TRBD2 cannot be checked. From germline, CDR1 is SGHVS and CDR2 FQNEAQ. The CDR3 runs 17 residues. CDR3 in amino acids: CASSFTSGGAGTGELFF.

The rearrangement joins TRBV28 to TRBJ2-5; TCRdb proposes TRBD1, but this gene call is untestable without DNA. The CDR3 length is 16 residues. Per the germline V gene, CDR1 is MDHEN and CDR2 is SYDVKM. The CDR3 is CASSDAGFGVKETQYF.

This rearrangement joins TRBV5-1 to TRBJ2-5; as DNA is missing, the TRBD1 call by TCRdb cannot be tested. CDR1 and CDR2 from the germline V gene are SGHRS and YFSETQ. The CDR3 spans 13 residues. This CDR3 is CASSFDRVKTQYF.

This chain links TRBV5-1 with TRBJ2-2; TCRdb outputs TRBD1, but without DNA this stays unchecked. The germline V gene has CDR1 SGHRS and CDR2 YFSETQ. The CDR3 runs to 16 residues. CDR3 protein: CASSLAPDRNTGELFF.

The CDR3 is CASSLGAGGSYGNTIYF. This chain joins TRBV5-1 and TRBJ1-3. The CDR3 length is 17 residues. The V gene's germline CDR1 is SGHRS and CDR2 YFSETQ.

The gene calls are TRBV15 and TRBJ2-3; TCRdb calls TRBD1, which cannot be checked without DNA. Germline V gives CDR1 LNHNV, CDR2 YYDKDF (reference sequence). This CDR3 has 16 amino acids. Here the CDR3 reads CATSRAGQGVMDTQYF.